These 5 T cell receptor beta chains came from one sample sequenced in a study of cytomegalovirus exposure and HLA in healthy donors. Sequencing used immunoSEQ multiplex PCR; TCRdb keeps in-frame clones, though not all of them. Counted here are roughly 250,000 clones, nearly 90% occurring once; the ten biggest clones make up 0.3% to 0.4%. Sequenced: PBMCs. The receptors shown here come from a woman between 18 and 29 years old in good health and CMV-seronegative.

V is TRBV6-5 and J is TRBJ1-5, with D hard to call. This CDR3 is 15 amino acids long. The V end lost 3 bases, the J end lost 0 bases, and 9 bases lay between the germline ends. Looked up from germline, CDR1 is MNHEY and CDR2 is SVGAGI. The CDR3 region is CASSYSRASNQPQHF. The CDR3 coding sequence is TGTGCCAGCAGTTATAGCCGTGCTAGCAATCAGCCCCAGCATTTT.

The table lists this clone with a count of one. The V call is TRBV7-2, the J call TRBJ1-1; TRBD1 matches 8 bases. The trim removed 5 bases at V and 4 bases at J, leaving 6 bases unmatched. Germline V gene sequence: CDR1 SGHTA, CDR2 FQGNSA. There are 14 residues in the CDR3. The CDR3 DNA is TGTGCCAGCAGCGAGAGGGACAGGCCCACTGAAGCTTTCTTT. This codes for CASSERDRPTEAFF.

Of note for this clone: This CDR3 is also generated by other DNA sequences in the sample. The chain joins TRBV28 to TRBJ1-2, with D possibly TRBD1 on 5 matching bases. Germline loops: CDR1 MDHEN, CDR2 SYDVKM. The CDR3 has 13 residues. The ends were cut back, 3 bases at V and 7 bases at J, with 12 bases in the middle. The chain's CDR3 is CASSFQGGGGYTF. The CDR3 DNA reads as TGTGCCAGCAGTTTCCAGGGAGGTGGTGGCTACACCTTC.

The rearrangement joins TRBV28 to TRBJ1-1; D gene ambiguous. Deletions cut 6 bases from V and 4 bases from J, with 9 bases between. The CDR3 is 12 residues long. Germline CDR1 and CDR2: MDHEN and SYDVKM. The CDR3: CASRATGTEAFF. As DNA, the CDR3 is TGTGCCAGCAGGGCGACGGGCACTGAAGCTTTCTTT.

The rearrangement joins TRBV7-3 to TRBJ2-1, with D maybe TRBD2 (6 bases). The CDR3 length is 14 residues. V was trimmed by 2 bases and J by 10 bases, leaving 15 bases between them. Germline CDR1 and CDR2: SGHTA and FQGTGA. In nucleotides, the CDR3 is TGTGCCAGCAGCTTAGGACTACGTGGCGACGAGCAGTTCTTC. As protein: CASSLGLRGDEQFF. Variable domain in full (rest from reference TRBV7-3 and TRBJ2-1): GAGVSQTPSNKVTEKGKYVELRCDPISGHTALYWYRQSLGQGPEFLIYFQGTGAADDSGLPNDRFFAVRPEGSVSTLKIQRTERGDSAVYLCASSLGLRGDEQFFGPGTRLTVL.